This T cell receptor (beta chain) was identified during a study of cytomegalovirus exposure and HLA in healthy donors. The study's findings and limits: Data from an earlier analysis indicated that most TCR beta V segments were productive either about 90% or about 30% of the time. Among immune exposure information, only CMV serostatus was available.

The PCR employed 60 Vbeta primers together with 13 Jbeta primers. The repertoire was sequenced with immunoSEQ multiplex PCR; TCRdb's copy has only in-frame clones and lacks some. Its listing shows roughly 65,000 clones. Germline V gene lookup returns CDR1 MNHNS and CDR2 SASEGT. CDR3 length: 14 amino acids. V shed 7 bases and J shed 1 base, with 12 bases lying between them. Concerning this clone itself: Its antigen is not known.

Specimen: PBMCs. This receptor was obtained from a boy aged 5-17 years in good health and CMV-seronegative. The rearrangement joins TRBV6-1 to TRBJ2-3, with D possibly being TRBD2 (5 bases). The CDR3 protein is CASTGLSRTDTQYF. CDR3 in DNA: TGTGCCAGCACCGGACTTTCACGCACAGATACGCAGTATTTT.